This is a list of T cell receptor beta chains from one sample in a study of shared clonotypes between healthy human individuals. The assay was immunoSEQ multiplex PCR, and TCRdb's table has in-frame clones only and misses some. The sample has hundreds of thousands of clones, 95% to 96% seen once. The sequenced material came from naive CD8+ T cells sorted from blood. The receptors here all came from a woman aged 25 to 39 in good health. Each CDR3 is given with its conserved first and last residue. The D gene is left open where the match is weak. A row's size may be missing; if present it is once, few, many or a size class.

cdr3_nt: TGTGCCACCGGGACAGGAAGAAATGAGCAGTTCTTC; cdr3_aa: CATGTGRNEQFF; j_call: TRBJ2-1; v_call: TRBV28; d_call: TRBD1; clone_size: -
cdr3_nt: TGTGCCAGCAGCCCCCCGGGACTAGCGGATTACAATGAGCAGTTCTTC; cdr3_aa: CASSPPGLADYNEQFF; j_call: TRBJ2-1; v_call: TRBV28; d_call: TRBD2; clone_size: -
cdr3_nt: TGTGCCAGCAGCCTCGGGATTTCCTACAATGAGCAGTTCTTC; cdr3_aa: CASSLGISYNEQFF; j_call: TRBJ2-1; v_call: TRBV6-5; d_call: -; clone_size: -
cdr3_nt: TGTGCCAGCAGCCACGTGGCCTACGAGCAGTACTTC; cdr3_aa: CASSHVAYEQYF; j_call: TRBJ2-7; v_call: TRBV6-6; d_call: -; clone_size: -
cdr3_nt: TGTGCCAGCTGTGTAAACGGAGGGCCTGGGGAGACCCAGTACTTC; cdr3_aa: CASCVNGGPGETQYF; j_call: TRBJ2-5; v_call: TRBV27; d_call: -; clone_size: -
cdr3_nt: TGTGCCAGCAGCCGACTAGTTTCCGCCGGGGAGCTGTTTTTT; cdr3_aa: CASSRLVSAGELFF; j_call: TRBJ2-2; v_call: TRBV4-2; d_call: -; clone_size: -
cdr3_nt: TGTGCCAGCAGTTTACCCGTACGGGGATGGGGCACTGAAGCTTTCTTT; cdr3_aa: CASSLPVRGWGTEAFF; j_call: TRBJ1-1; v_call: TRBV28; d_call: -; clone_size: -
cdr3_nt: TGTGCCAGCAGCCAAGATTTAGAAGACATTCAGTACTTC; cdr3_aa: CASSQDLEDIQYF; j_call: TRBJ2-4; v_call: TRBV4-2; d_call: -; clone_size: once
cdr3_nt: TGTGCCAGCAGTGGACAGGTTACCTCCTACGAGCAGTACTTC; cdr3_aa: CASSGQVTSYEQYF; j_call: TRBJ2-7; v_call: TRBV6-1; d_call: -; clone_size: -
cdr3_nt: TGTGCCAGCAGAGCGGGACAGACGATCGGGGGGCAGTTCTTC; cdr3_aa: CASRAGQTIGGQFF; j_call: TRBJ2-1; v_call: TRBV27; d_call: -; clone_size: -
cdr3_nt: TGCAGCGTTCATGGGGCTAGCGCCGAGCAGTACTTC; cdr3_aa: CSVHGASAEQYF; j_call: TRBJ2-7; v_call: TRBV29-1; d_call: -; clone_size: -
cdr3_nt: TGTGCCAGCAGTCCCGGGACAGGGAATAGCAATCAGCCCCAGCATTTT; cdr3_aa: CASSPGTGNSNQPQHF; j_call: TRBJ1-5; v_call: TRBV27; d_call: TRBD1; clone_size: -
cdr3_nt: TGTGCCAGCAGTGAAATAGGACAGGGAACCTACGAGCAGTACTTC; cdr3_aa: CASSEIGQGTYEQYF; j_call: TRBJ2-7; v_call: TRBV6-1; d_call: TRBD1; clone_size: -
cdr3_nt: TGCGCCAGCAGCTGGGTCTCGGAGCAGTTCTTC; cdr3_aa: CASSWVSEQFF; j_call: TRBJ2-1; v_call: TRBV5-1; d_call: -; clone_size: -
cdr3_nt: TGTGCCACCAGCGGAGTGGGACAGGGTAACACTGAAGCTTTCTTT; cdr3_aa: CATSGVGQGNTEAFF; j_call: TRBJ1-1; v_call: TRBV15; d_call: TRBD1; clone_size: -
cdr3_nt: TGTGCCAGCAGCGGCGTTCGGTGGGACTATGGCTACACCTTC; cdr3_aa: CASSGVRWDYGYTF; j_call: TRBJ1-2; v_call: TRBV9; d_call: -; clone_size: -
cdr3_nt: TGTGCCAGCAGTGAAGACAGGTTTGGTATTTACGAGCAGTACTTC; cdr3_aa: CASSEDRFGIYEQYF; j_call: TRBJ2-7; v_call: TRBV2; d_call: -; clone_size: -
cdr3_nt: TGTGCCAGAACTAGCGGGAGGGATGAGACCCAGTACTTC; cdr3_aa: CARTSGRDETQYF; j_call: TRBJ2-5; v_call: TRBV5-3; d_call: TRBD2; clone_size: once
cdr3_nt: TGTGCCAGCACCCTTGGGGATTCAACCTACAATGAGCAGTTCTTC; cdr3_aa: CASTLGDSTYNEQFF; j_call: TRBJ2-1; v_call: TRBV28; d_call: -; clone_size: -
cdr3_nt: TGTGCCAGCAGTTTAATTGGGGACAGGGCGCGGCAGCCCCAGCATTTT; cdr3_aa: CASSLIGDRARQPQHF; j_call: TRBJ1-5; v_call: TRBV28; d_call: TRBD1; clone_size: once
cdr3_nt: TGTGCCAGCAGTTCCCCGACAGGGTACGGCCGAGGCGAGCAGTACTTC; cdr3_aa: CASSSPTGYGRGEQYF; j_call: TRBJ2-7; v_call: TRBV27; d_call: TRBD1; clone_size: -
cdr3_nt: TGCGCCAGCAGCCCCGACAGGGCATGGATCTACGAGCAGTACTTC; cdr3_aa: CASSPDRAWIYEQYF; j_call: TRBJ2-7; v_call: TRBV5-1; d_call: TRBD1; clone_size: -
cdr3_nt: TGTGCCAGCAGTGAAGCATGGCTAGCGGGAGGATCCTACGAGCAGTACTTC; cdr3_aa: CASSEAWLAGGSYEQYF; j_call: TRBJ2-7; v_call: TRBV6-1; d_call: TRBD2; clone_size: -
cdr3_nt: TGTGCCAGCAGTTTAACTAGCGGGAGGTTCGGGAACGAGCAGTACTTC; cdr3_aa: CASSLTSGRFGNEQYF; j_call: TRBJ2-7; v_call: TRBV27; d_call: TRBD2; clone_size: -
cdr3_nt: TGTGCCAGCAGTGTATCTTTGGGGACAGGGTCGAACACCGGGGAGCTGTTTTTT; cdr3_aa: CASSVSLGTGSNTGELFF; j_call: TRBJ2-2; v_call: TRBV2; d_call: TRBD1; clone_size: -
cdr3_nt: TGTGCCAGTAGTATAGGGACGGAATGGGGCACAGATACGCAGTATTTT; cdr3_aa: CASSIGTEWGTDTQYF; j_call: TRBJ2-3; v_call: TRBV19; d_call: -; clone_size: -
cdr3_nt: TGTGCCAGCAGTCTCCACAGGGGCCATTTCTACGAGCAGTACTTC; cdr3_aa: CASSLHRGHFYEQYF; j_call: TRBJ2-7; v_call: TRBV27; d_call: TRBD1; clone_size: -
cdr3_nt: TGCGCCAGCAGCCACCAAGGCGGCTCCCTGGGGGAGCAGTTCTTC; cdr3_aa: CASSHQGGSLGEQFF; j_call: TRBJ2-1; v_call: TRBV4-1; d_call: -; clone_size: -
cdr3_nt: TGTGCCAGCAGTTTATCTTTAGGCAGCGCTGCCTACGAGCAGTACTTC; cdr3_aa: CASSLSLGSAAYEQYF; j_call: TRBJ2-7; v_call: TRBV28; d_call: -; clone_size: -
cdr3_nt: TGTGCCAGCAGTTTAAGAGGAGACGAGCAGTACTTC; cdr3_aa: CASSLRGDEQYF; j_call: TRBJ2-7; v_call: TRBV27; d_call: -; clone_size: -
cdr3_nt: TGCGCCAGTGGTAGACGTTCTCGGGCCTATGGCTACACCTTC; cdr3_aa: CASGRRSRAYGYTF; j_call: TRBJ1-2; v_call: TRBV5-1; d_call: -; clone_size: -
cdr3_nt: TGTGCCAGCAGTTTATTCCCCTATTACGAGCAGTACTTC; cdr3_aa: CASSLFPYYEQYF; j_call: TRBJ2-7; v_call: TRBV28; d_call: -; clone_size: -
cdr3_nt: TGTGCCACTGGATTTGGAAGCTTCTACGAGCAGTACTTC; cdr3_aa: CATGFGSFYEQYF; j_call: TRBJ2-7; v_call: TRBV2; d_call: -; clone_size: -
cdr3_nt: TGCGCCAGCAGCGTACTAGGGGGGGCTGAAGCTTTCTTT; cdr3_aa: CASSVLGGAEAFF; j_call: TRBJ1-1; v_call: TRBV4-1; d_call: -; clone_size: -
cdr3_nt: TGTGCCAGCAGCCTACCGGGACTAGACACCGGGGAGCTGTTTTTT; cdr3_aa: CASSLPGLDTGELFF; j_call: TRBJ2-2; v_call: TRBV7-8; d_call: TRBD2; clone_size: -
cdr3_nt: TGTGCCAGCAGTCTAGGGACTAGCGGGAACACCGGGGAGCTGTTTTTT; cdr3_aa: CASSLGTSGNTGELFF; j_call: TRBJ2-2; v_call: TRBV27; d_call: TRBD2; clone_size: -
cdr3_nt: TGTGCCAGTAGTCCCACCGGCGAAGGTTGGGGCTCCTACGAGCAGTACTTC; cdr3_aa: CASSPTGEGWGSYEQYF; j_call: TRBJ2-7; v_call: TRBV19; d_call: -; clone_size: -
cdr3_nt: TGCGCCAGCAGCCAACAGCTGGGGAACACTGAAGCTTTCTTT; cdr3_aa: CASSQQLGNTEAFF; j_call: TRBJ1-1; v_call: TRBV4-1; d_call: -; clone_size: -
cdr3_nt: TGTGCCAGCAGCTTGGGGACAGATGGGGCCAACGTCCTGACTTTC; cdr3_aa: CASSLGTDGANVLTF; j_call: TRBJ2-6; v_call: TRBV5-4; d_call: -; clone_size: -
cdr3_nt: TGCGCCAGCGCAGAGGGACTAGGGACACACAATGAGCAGTTCTTC; cdr3_aa: CASAEGLGTHNEQFF; j_call: TRBJ2-1; v_call: TRBV5-1; d_call: TRBD2; clone_size: -
cdr3_nt: TGTGCCAGCAGCCCCGGGACAGCCCCTGGAAACACCATATATTTT; cdr3_aa: CASSPGTAPGNTIYF; j_call: TRBJ1-3; v_call: TRBV27; d_call: TRBD1; clone_size: -
cdr3_nt: TGTGCCAGCAGCCAAGGGACTAGCGGGAGGGGCTACGAGCAGTACTTC; cdr3_aa: CASSQGTSGRGYEQYF; j_call: TRBJ2-7; v_call: TRBV11-2; d_call: TRBD2; clone_size: -
cdr3_nt: TGTGCCACCAGCAGAGACAGGGGCACCAACTATGGCTACACCTTC; cdr3_aa: CATSRDRGTNYGYTF; j_call: TRBJ1-2; v_call: TRBV15; d_call: -; clone_size: -
cdr3_nt: TGTGCCAGCAGCTTAATACAGGGTAGATCCGGGGAGCTGTTTTTT; cdr3_aa: CASSLIQGRSGELFF; j_call: TRBJ2-2; v_call: TRBV7-9; d_call: -; clone_size: -
cdr3_nt: TGTGCCAGCAGTTTGTCCGGGGCTGACTGGGAGCAGTACTTC; cdr3_aa: CASSLSGADWEQYF; j_call: TRBJ2-7; v_call: TRBV28; d_call: -; clone_size: -
cdr3_nt: TGTGCCAGCAGTTACCAGTCCGGGGAGCTGTTTTTT; cdr3_aa: CASSYQSGELFF; j_call: TRBJ2-2; v_call: TRBV6-6; d_call: -; clone_size: -
cdr3_nt: TGTGCCAGCAGTTTACCTCGGGAAGGGTTTGGTGTTAAAGCCTCGAACACTGAAGCTTTCTTT; cdr3_aa: CASSLPREGFGVKASNTEAFF; j_call: TRBJ1-1; v_call: TRBV28; d_call: -; clone_size: -
cdr3_nt: TGTGCCTGGCAGCGAGGGGGCTTCTCTGGAAACACCATATATTTT; cdr3_aa: CAWQRGGFSGNTIYF; j_call: TRBJ1-3; v_call: TRBV30; d_call: TRBD1; clone_size: -
cdr3_nt: TGTGCCAGCAGGTTAACAGGTCTCTCCTACGAGCAGTACTTC; cdr3_aa: CASRLTGLSYEQYF; j_call: TRBJ2-7; v_call: TRBV28; d_call: -; clone_size: -
cdr3_nt: TGTGCCAGCAGCTTAGGACTCAGCAATGAGCAGTTCTTC; cdr3_aa: CASSLGLSNEQFF; j_call: TRBJ2-1; v_call: TRBV11-3; d_call: -; clone_size: -
cdr3_nt: TGTGCCAGCAGTTTTTTGGCGGGAGGGCTCGAGCAGTACTTC; cdr3_aa: CASSFLAGGLEQYF; j_call: TRBJ2-7; v_call: TRBV27; d_call: TRBD2; clone_size: once